This T cell receptor (beta chain) stems from a study of blood T cells in healthy people across ages. The individuals who served as donors were healthy Caucasians living in Russia, aged about 6 to 90. The use of a sample-barcoded 5' primer and a J-beta primer mix characterized a second PCR of about 7 to 12 cycles. The template-switch adaptor, which had 12 random nucleotides, put a tag on each cDNA molecule. MiXCR was run by TCRdb on the 5' RACE reads, yielding one entry per CDR3 protein. The profile shows 1,800,000 or so distinct CDR3 sequences, 35% to 50% of them singletons. A note on this clonotype: No antigen is known for it.

CDR3 length: 17 residues. Germline-derived CDR1 and CDR2 are MGHRA and YSYEKL. The V segment lost 4 bases and the J segment 1 base; nucleotides outside the gene matches: 4. General observations from the study: Researchers deemed the diversity estimates from one million T cells underestimates. In long-lived donors, naive CD4+ cell counts and diversity exceeded those of aged donors.

The chain recombines TRBV4-1 with TRBJ2-6, with 10 bases that match TRBD1. Source material: blood. This sequence was found in a human donor in good health. The DNA for the CDR3 is TGCGCCAGCAGCCCCGGGACAGGGGCGTCTGGGGCCAACGTCCTGACTTTC. Translating gives CASSPGTGASGANVLTF.